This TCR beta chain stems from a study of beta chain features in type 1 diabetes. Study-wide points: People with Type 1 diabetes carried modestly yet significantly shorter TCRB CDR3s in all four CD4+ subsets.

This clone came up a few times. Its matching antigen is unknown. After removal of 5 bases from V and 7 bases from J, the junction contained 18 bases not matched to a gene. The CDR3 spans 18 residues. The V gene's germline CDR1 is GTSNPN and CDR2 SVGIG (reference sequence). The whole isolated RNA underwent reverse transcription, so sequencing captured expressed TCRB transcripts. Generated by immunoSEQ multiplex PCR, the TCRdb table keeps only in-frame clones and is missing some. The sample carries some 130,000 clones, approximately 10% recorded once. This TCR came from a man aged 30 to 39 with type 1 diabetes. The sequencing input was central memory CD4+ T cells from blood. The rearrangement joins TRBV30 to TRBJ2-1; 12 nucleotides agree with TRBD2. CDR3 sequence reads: CAWRGLAGGRGNPNEQFF. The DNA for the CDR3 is TGTGCCTGGCGTGGTCTAGCGGGGGGGAGAGGTAACCCGAATGAGCAGTTCTTC.